The clone carrying this TCR beta chain was found many times. Germline-derived CDR1 and CDR2 are MNHNS and SASEGT. V lost 6 bases and J lost 6; bases outside the gene matches: 11. This CDR3 has 15 residues. The data derive from a study of T-cell reconstitution after alpha-beta-depleted transplantation in children. Unique molecular identifiers tagged the TCRbeta library. TCRdb reanalysed the PCR reads using MiXCR and keeps one entry per CDR3 protein. The profile shows 170,000 or so distinct CDR3 sequences, over 5.5% of them singletons. The rearrangement joins TRBV6-1 to TRBJ2-7; 10 bases map to TRBD1. The source material was PBMCs from the stem cell graft donor, sampled from the stem cell graft. The receptor was derived from a human donor who donated a stem cell graft to a child with Wiskott-Aldrich syndrome. CDR3 in amino acids: CASSVSGTGDREQYF. The DNA of the CDR3 is TGTGCCAGCAGCGTATCCGGGACAGGGGATCGCGAGCAGTACTTC.